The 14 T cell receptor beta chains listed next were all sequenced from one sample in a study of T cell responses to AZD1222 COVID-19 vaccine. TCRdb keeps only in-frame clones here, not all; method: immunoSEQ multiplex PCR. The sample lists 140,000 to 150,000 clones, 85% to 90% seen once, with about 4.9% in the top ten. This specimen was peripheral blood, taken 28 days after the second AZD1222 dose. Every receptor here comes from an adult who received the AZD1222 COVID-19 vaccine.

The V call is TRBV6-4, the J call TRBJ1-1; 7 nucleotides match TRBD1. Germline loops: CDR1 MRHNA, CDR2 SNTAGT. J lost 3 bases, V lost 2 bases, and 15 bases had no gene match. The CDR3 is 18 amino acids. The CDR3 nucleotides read TGTGCCAGCAGTGACCCTAAGTCCGCCGGGACAGTCGACACTGAAGCTTTCTTT. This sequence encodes CASSDPKSAGTVDTEAFF.

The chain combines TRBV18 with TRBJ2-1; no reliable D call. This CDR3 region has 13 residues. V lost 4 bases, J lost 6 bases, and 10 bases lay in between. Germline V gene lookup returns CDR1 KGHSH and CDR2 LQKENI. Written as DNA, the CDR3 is TGTGCCAGCTCACAAAGAGCAGCCAATGAGCAGTTCTTC. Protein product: CASSQRAANEQFF.

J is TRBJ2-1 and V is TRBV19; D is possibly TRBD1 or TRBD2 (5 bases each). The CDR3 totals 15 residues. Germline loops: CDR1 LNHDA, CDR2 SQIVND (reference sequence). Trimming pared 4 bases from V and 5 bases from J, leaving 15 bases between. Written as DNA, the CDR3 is TGTGCCAGTAGTAGATCCGGGACGATTAACAATGAGCAGTTCTTC. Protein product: CASSRSGTINNEQFF.

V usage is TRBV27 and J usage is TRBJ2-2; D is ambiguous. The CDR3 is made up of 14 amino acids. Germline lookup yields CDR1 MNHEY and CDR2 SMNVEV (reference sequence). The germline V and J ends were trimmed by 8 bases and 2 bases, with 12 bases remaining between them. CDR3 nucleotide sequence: TGTGCCAGCGGGATAGGTATTAACACCGGGGAGCTGTTTTTT. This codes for CASGIGINTGELFF.

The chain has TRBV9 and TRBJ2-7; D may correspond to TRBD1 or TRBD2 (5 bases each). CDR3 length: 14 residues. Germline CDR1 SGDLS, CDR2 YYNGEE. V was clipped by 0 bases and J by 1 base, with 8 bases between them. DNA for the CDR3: TGTGCCAGCAGCGTAGAGGGACCGTCCTACGAGCAGTACTTC. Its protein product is CASSVEGPSYEQYF.

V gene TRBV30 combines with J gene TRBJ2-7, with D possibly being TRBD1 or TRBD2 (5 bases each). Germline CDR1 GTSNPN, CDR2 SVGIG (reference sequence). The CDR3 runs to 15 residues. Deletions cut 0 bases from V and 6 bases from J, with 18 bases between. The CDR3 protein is CAWSVPGPYPGEQYF. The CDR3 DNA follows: TGTGCCTGGAGTGTACCGGGGCCCTATCCGGGCGAGCAGTACTTC.

The CDR3 DNA follows: TGCGCCAGCAGCAAGGGGGAATCTGGGGCCAACGTCCTGACTTTC. Translated, it gives CASSKGESGANVLTF. The chain has TRBV5-1 and TRBJ2-6; D possibly corresponds to TRBD1 (6 bases). Germline loops: CDR1 SGHRS, CDR2 YFSETQ. Trimming removed 4 bases at V and 1 base at J, with 9 bases between. This CDR3 region has 15 residues.

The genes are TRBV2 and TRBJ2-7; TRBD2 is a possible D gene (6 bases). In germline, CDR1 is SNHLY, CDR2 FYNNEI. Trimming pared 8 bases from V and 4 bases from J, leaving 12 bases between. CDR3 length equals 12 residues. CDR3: CASRRLVYEQYF. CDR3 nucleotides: TGTGCCAGCCGTCGACTAGTTTACGAGCAGTACTTC.

The CDR3 spells CASSVVYEQFF. DNA of the CDR3: TGTGCCAGCAGCGTGGTTTATGAGCAGTTCTTC. The V call is TRBV5-8, the J call TRBJ2-1; D remains unclear. The CDR3 sequence is 11 residues long. V was pared by 4 bases and J by 8 bases, with 7 bases between. Germline V gives CDR1 SGHTS, CDR2 YDEGEE.

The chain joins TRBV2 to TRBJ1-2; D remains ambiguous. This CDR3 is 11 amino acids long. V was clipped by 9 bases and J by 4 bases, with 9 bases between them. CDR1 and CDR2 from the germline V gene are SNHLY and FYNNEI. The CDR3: CASPDLYGYTF. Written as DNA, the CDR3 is TGTGCCAGTCCGGACCTCTATGGCTACACCTTC. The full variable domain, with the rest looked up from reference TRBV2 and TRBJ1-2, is EPEVTQTPSHQVTQMGQEVILRCVPISNHLYFYWYRQILGQKVEFLVSFYNNEISEKSEIFDDQFSVERPDGSNFTLKIRSTKLEDSAMYFCASPDLYGYTFGSGTRLTVV.

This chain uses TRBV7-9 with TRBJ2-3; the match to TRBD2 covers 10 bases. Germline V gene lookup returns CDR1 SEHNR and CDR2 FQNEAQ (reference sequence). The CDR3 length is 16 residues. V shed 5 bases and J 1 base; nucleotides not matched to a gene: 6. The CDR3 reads CASSASGGAGTDTQYF. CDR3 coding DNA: TGTGCCAGCAGCGCCAGCGGGGGGGCGGGCACAGATACGCAGTATTTT.

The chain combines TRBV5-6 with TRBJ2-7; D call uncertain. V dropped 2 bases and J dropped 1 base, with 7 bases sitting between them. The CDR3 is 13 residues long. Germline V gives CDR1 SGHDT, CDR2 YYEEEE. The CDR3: CASSFGISYEQYF. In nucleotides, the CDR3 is TGTGCCAGCAGCTTCGGCATTTCCTACGAGCAGTACTTC.

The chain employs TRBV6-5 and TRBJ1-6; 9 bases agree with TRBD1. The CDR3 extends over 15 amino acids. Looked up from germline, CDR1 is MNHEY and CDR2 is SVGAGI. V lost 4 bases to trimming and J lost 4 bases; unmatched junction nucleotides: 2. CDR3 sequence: CASSFGQGYNSPLHF. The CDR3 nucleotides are TGTGCCAGCAGTTTTGGACAGGGGTATAATTCACCCCTCCACTTT.

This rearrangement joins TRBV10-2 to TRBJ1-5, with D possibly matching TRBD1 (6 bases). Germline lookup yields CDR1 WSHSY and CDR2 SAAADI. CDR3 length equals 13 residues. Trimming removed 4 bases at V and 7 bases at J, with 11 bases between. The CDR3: CASSADRHQPQHF. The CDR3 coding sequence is TGCGCCAGCAGTGCGGACAGACACCAGCCCCAGCATTTT.